This TCR beta chain was profiled in a study of cytomegalovirus exposure and HLA in healthy donors. Study-wide points: There were some public TCRs occurring in many donors, but most TCR sequences were rare. According to reports, the classifier identified cytomegalovirus status with high specificity and sensitivity. A later analysis found first-cohort TCR clusters tended to co-occur in the 130 or so validation repertoires. The authors confirmed in vitro that a few CMV-associated chains were specific for CMV antigens.

Profiled with immunoSEQ multiplex PCR; TCRdb holds only in-frame clones, not every one. The sample lists 110,000 or so clones, 70% to 90% seen once, with about 2.2% in the top ten. V was pared by 2 bases and J by 4 bases, with 6 bases of the junction left unmatched. The germline gives CDR1 SGHTA, CDR2 FQGTGA. This CDR3 spans 15 amino acids. As concerns this clone: The antigen is undetermined.

The source of this sequence is a woman aged 25 to 39 in good health and CMV-seronegative. The rearrangement links TRBV7-3 to TRBJ2-5; 8 bases align to TRBD2. The sample comprised PBMCs. CDR3 sequence: CASSLGSGGSETQYF. The CDR3 nucleotides are TGTGCCAGCAGCTTAGGGAGCGGGGGTTCAGAGACCCAGTACTTC.